This entry lists 6 T cell receptor beta chains sequenced from one sample in a study of patients with pleural tuberculosis. Using its own MiXCR run on the reads, TCRdb lists one record per CDR3 protein. The table lists about 50,000 distinct CDR3 sequences, 7.3% of them singletons. The source of these receptors is a human donor with pleural tuberculosis.

This clonotype occurred many times. The DNA for the CDR3 is TGTGCCAGCAGTGTCTGGCAGGGAGACAATTATGGCTACACCTTC. The encoded protein is CASSVWQGDNYGYTF. The rearrangement links TRBV6-4 to TRBJ1-2, with a tentative D call TRBD1 (5 bases). In germline, CDR1 is MRHNA, CDR2 SNTAGT. Trimming took 4 bases from V and 5 from J, leaving 17 bases between them. The CDR3 runs to 15 residues.

This clonotype appeared many times. This sequence joins TRBV20-1 and TRBJ2-1; D remains ambiguous. The CDR3 extends over 14 amino acids. Germline V lookup: CDR1 DFQATT, CDR2 SNEGSKA (reference sequence). The V and J ends lost 4 bases and 3 bases respectively, with 13 bases between them. The CDR3 DNA reads as TGCAGTGCTATGGGCGAGAGAATCTACAATGAGCAGTTCTTC. Translation gives CSAMGERIYNEQFF.

This clonotype has at least ten counts. This chain joins TRBV4-2 and TRBJ2-2, with D hard to call. The CDR3 is 12 amino acids. Between the trimmed V and J ends, which lost 0 bases and 6 bases, there was a span of 2 bases. The germline gives CDR1 LGHNA, CDR2 YNFKEQ. The CDR3 loop reads CASSQESGELFF. The DNA of the CDR3 is TGTGCCAGCAGCCAAGAGTCCGGGGAGCTGTTTTTT.

This clonotype was detected many times. This chain connects TRBV20-1 to TRBJ2-7, with D tentatively TRBD1 (5 bases). V shed 6 bases and J shed 3 bases, with 15 bases lying between them. CDR3 length equals 13 residues. Germline loops: CDR1 DFQATT, CDR2 SNEGSKA (reference sequence). The CDR3 reads CSARSLQGYEQYV. DNA for the CDR3: TGCAGTGCCCGATCTCTTCAGGGCTACGAGCAGTACGTC.

This clonotype was observed many times. The chain links TRBV12-3 or TRBV12-4 to TRBJ1-1; D call uncertain. The CDR3 is 15 amino acids. The germline V and J ends were trimmed by 2 bases and 0 bases, with 10 bases remaining between them. The CDR3 DNA is TGTGCCAGCAGTTTACACTTTCCCTTGAACACTGAAGCTTTCTTT. This encodes CASSLHFPLNTEAFF.

Many counts were recorded for this clonotype. V gene TRBV20-1 combines with J gene TRBJ1-1; TRBD1 agrees at 7 bases. The CDR3 runs 15 residues. Germline assignment: CDR1 DFQATT and CDR2 SNEGSKA (reference sequence). J lost 0 bases, V lost 3 bases, and 7 bases had no gene match. This CDR3 is CSARIPGQLNTEAFF. The CDR3 nucleotides are TGCAGTGCTAGGATACCGGGACAGCTGAACACTGAAGCTTTCTTT.